Given below is one T cell receptor (beta chain) in context. The data originate from a study of cytomegalovirus exposure and HLA in healthy donors. Use of 60 Vbeta and 13 Jbeta primers characterized the PCR. Produced via immunoSEQ multiplex PCR; TCRdb's table is partial and in-frame only. The top ten clones hold 0.2% to 0.3% of a sample with 210,000 or so clones, roughly 84% of them seen once. This CDR3 has 14 amino acids. Germline V CDR1 and CDR2: SGHNT, YYREEE (reference sequence). V lost 0 bases, J lost 4 bases, and 7 bases lay in between. Material: PBMCs. The chain joins TRBV5-4 to TRBJ2-2, with D possibly being TRBD1 (5 bases). The origin of this receptor is a girl aged 2 to 10 in good health and CMV-seronegative. CDR3 in DNA: TGTGCCAGCAGCTTGGAGGGGCCCACCGGGGAGCTGTTTTTT. Translating gives CASSLEGPTGELFF.